Shown below are 26 T cell receptor beta chains from a single sample sequenced in a study of blood T cells in healthy people across ages (dated by TCRdb to 2013 to 2016). The protocol used for the library was 5' RACE. Sequencing instrument: Illumina HiSeq 2500. The second PCR ran for roughly 7 to 12 cycles and used a J-beta primer mix along with a sample-barcoded 5' primer. TCRdb reprocessed the public reads (quality trimming at Q25 with fastp, clone calling with MiXCR) and kept in-frame beta chains. One record per CDR3 amino acid sequence lists the most common genes and DNA. The sample table records roughly 800,000 distinct CDR3 sequences; more than 45% of these occur just once. The top ten clonotypes cover over 20% of the sample. Sequences were obtained from blood. The receptor source for this set is a man younger than 40 in good health.

The chain combines TRBV10-3 with TRBJ2-3, with D tentatively TRBD2 (6 bases). Germline V lookup: CDR1 ENHRY, CDR2 SYGVKD. The CDR3 extends over 15 amino acids. Trimming cost V 0 bases and J 5 bases, with 12 bases left between them. CDR3 nucleotides: TGTGCCATCAGTGAGTCGGAACTAGCAGGAGATACGCAGTATTTT. Residues: CAISESELAGDTQYF.

This chain joins TRBV12-3 or TRBV12-4 and TRBJ2-7; D is unresolved. The CDR3 runs 14 residues. V lost 5 bases and J lost 4, with 15 bases in between. In DNA, the CDR3 is TGTGCCAGCAGTATAACAGAGAAGTTTTACGAGCAGTACTTC. It codes for CASSITEKFYEQYF.

The chain is built from TRBV29-1 and TRBJ2-5; tentative D call: TRBD2 (7 bases). The CDR3 totals 13 residues. V lost 7 bases to trimming and J lost 5 bases, with 17 bases between them. The V gene's germline CDR1 is SQVTM and CDR2 ANQGSEA. The CDR3 loop reads CSAPGGTSETQYF. The CDR3 DNA sequence: TGCAGCGCCCCCGGGGGGACAAGTGAGACCCAGTACTTC.

The chain joins TRBV7-8 to TRBJ2-1; D is uncertain. Germline CDR1 is SGHVS and CDR2 is FQNEAQ. The CDR3 sequence is 13 residues long. The germline V and J ends were trimmed by 7 bases and 5 bases, with 12 bases remaining between them. As DNA, the CDR3 is TGTGCCAGCACCCGATTCCCGGACAATGAGCAGTTCTTC. This translates into CASTRFPDNEQFF.

This rearrangement joins TRBV20-1 to TRBJ1-1; D remains unclear. The V end was cut by 1 base, the J end by 4 bases, with 16 bases between. The V gene's germline CDR1 is DFQATT and CDR2 SNEGSKA (reference sequence). There are 15 residues in the CDR3. CDR3 sequence: CSARGTRLTATEAFF. DNA for the CDR3: TGCAGTGCTAGAGGCACGCGACTCACCGCCACTGAAGCTTTCTTT.

As to this clonotype: A much more abundant neighbour one base away suggests this may be a read error. This chain's CDR3 is CDSSQELAGDYNEQFF. The DNA of the CDR3 is TGCGACAGCAGCCAAGAATTAGCGGGAGACTACAATGAGCAGTTCTTC. The chain employs TRBV4-3 and TRBJ2-1; 9 positions agree with TRBD2. Germline V gene data show CDR1 as LGHNA and CDR2 as YSLEER. This CDR3 is 16 amino acids long.

The J gene is TRBJ2-5, the V gene TRBV18; 7 bases fit TRBD1. The CDR3 length is 16 residues. Trimming took 3 bases from V and 3 from J; bases not matched to a gene: 10. Germline CDR1 KGHSH, CDR2 LQKENI. This CDR3 reads CASSPNRDRLEETQYF. As DNA, the CDR3 is TGTGCCAGCTCACCCAACCGGGACAGATTAGAAGAGACCCAGTACTTC.

The chain carries TRBV5-1 and TRBJ2-1, with D uncertain. The DNA matches TRBJ2-7 better at its end, which makes the J call doubtful. The germline gives CDR1 SGHRS, CDR2 YFSETQ. There are 13 residues in the CDR3. This CDR3 reads CASSLESPYEQYF. The DNA of the CDR3 is TGCGCCAGCAGCTTGGAGTCCCCGTACGAGCAGTACTTC.

The V gene is TRBV12-3 or TRBV12-4, the J gene TRBJ2-1; the D gene is possibly TRBD2 (6 bases). This CDR3 is 15 amino acids long. The V end was cut by 3 bases, the J end by 7 bases, with 16 bases between. The CDR3 region has the DNA TGTGCCAGCAGTTTTGCGACTAGTGGTGGAAATGAGCAGTTCTTC. Its protein product is CASSFATSGGNEQFF.

The genes are TRBV4-3 and TRBJ2-7, with TRBD1 identical over 7 bases. This CDR3 has 16 amino acids. Germline CDR1 reads LGHNA; CDR2 reads YSLEER. V dropped 3 bases and J dropped 0; count of bases not matched to a gene: 8. The CDR3 reads CASSQNRGSSSYEQYF. In DNA, the CDR3 is TGCGCCAGCAGCCAGAACAGGGGATCAAGCTCCTACGAGCAGTACTTC.

The V and J genes are TRBV14 and TRBJ2-7; TRBD1 matches 7 bases. TRBJ2-5 explains the end of the DNA better; the J call may be wrong. The CDR3 totals 14 residues. In germline, CDR1 is SGHDN, CDR2 FVKESK. The CDR3 loop is CASSPRRGRETQYF. The DNA of the CDR3 is TGTGCCAGCAGCCCCCGTAGGGGGCGAGAGACCCAGTACTTC.

The V and J genes are TRBV4-3 and TRBJ2-7; tentatively, D is TRBD1 (6 bases). From germline, CDR1 is LGHNA and CDR2 YSLEER. V lost 4 bases to trimming and J lost 5 bases, with 18 bases between them. This CDR3 comprises 15 residues. This CDR3 is CASSLFRGAVDEQYF. In DNA, the CDR3 is TGCGCCAGCAGCCTGTTCAGGGGAGCGGTTGACGAGCAGTACTTC.

The V call is TRBV7-2, the J call TRBJ2-7, with D possibly being TRBD2 (6 bases). The end of the DNA is better explained by TRBJ2-5, so the J call may be wrong. The CDR3 extends over 13 amino acids. Germline lookup yields CDR1 SGHTA and CDR2 FQGNSA. The CDR3 sequence: CASNYGGVETQYF. CDR3 coding DNA: TGTGCCAGCAATTACGGGGGTGTGGAGACCCAGTACTTC.

The rearrangement joins TRBV20-1 to TRBJ2-4; perhaps D is TRBD1 or TRBD2 (5 bases each). Matching the DNA end better, TRBJ2-7 makes the J call doubtful. The germline V gene encodes CDR1 DFQATT and CDR2 SNEGSKA (reference sequence). The CDR3 is made up of 13 amino acids. CDR3 loop: CSAPIGGRYEQYF. The CDR3 DNA is TGCAGTGCCCCCATTGGGGGTAGGTACGAGCAGTACTTC.

The V gene is TRBV6-2 or TRBV6-3, the J gene TRBJ2-5; 8 nucleotides align to TRBD1. Germline trimming cut 5 bases from V and 3 bases from J; bases unmatched to any gene: 11. The CDR3 runs to 16 residues. The germline V gene encodes CDR1 MNHEY and CDR2 SVGEGT. The CDR3 sequence: CASSNLSGQGEETQYF. The CDR3 region has the DNA TGTGCCAGCAGTAACCTCTCCGGACAGGGTGAAGAGACCCAGTACTTC.

The chain combines TRBV20-1 with TRBJ2-1; 9 bases fit TRBD2. V lost 0 bases, J lost 7 bases, and 4 bases stayed unmatched. CDR3 size: 14 residues. Germline V gives CDR1 DFQATT, CDR2 SNEGSKA (reference sequence). The CDR3 nucleotides read TGCAGTGCTAGAGACGGGCTAGCGGGAAATGAGCAGTTCTTC. It yields the protein CSARDGLAGNEQFF.

The V gene is TRBV2, the J gene TRBJ2-4; D is undetermined. The DNA end is a closer match to TRBJ2-7, so the J assignment may be wrong. There are 14 residues in the CDR3. The germline gives CDR1 SNHLY, CDR2 FYNNEI. CDR3 residues: CASSDRLGPYEQYF. CDR3 sequence (DNA): TGTGCCAGCAGTGATAGGCTGGGTCCCTACGAGCAGTACTTC.

The chain links TRBV7-9 to TRBJ2-4, with no clear D. Germline CDR1 and CDR2: SEHNR and FQNEAQ (reference sequence). V shed 5 bases and J shed 7 bases, with 18 bases lying between them. The CDR3 extends over 15 amino acids. This chain's CDR3 is CASSLQELGRNIQYF. The CDR3, as DNA: TGTGCCAGCAGCCTACAAGAGCTAGGAAGGAACATTCAGTACTTC.

This clonotype was detected a few times. This chain joins TRBV9 and TRBJ2-1; 8 bases line up with TRBD1. The CDR3 totals 13 residues. Germline loops: CDR1 SGDLS, CDR2 YYNGEE. V shed 5 bases, J shed 7 bases, and the junction held 5 bases outside the gene matches. CDR3 protein: CASRDRDKNEQFF. CDR3 nucleotide sequence: TGTGCCAGCAGGGACAGGGACAAGAATGAGCAGTTCTTC.

The CDR3 DNA reads as TGTGCCAGCAGCTTAGTCTCCCCCCGGGTGAATGGCTACACCTTC. It is translated as CASSLVSPRVNGYTF. This chain joins TRBV7-9 and TRBJ1-2; the D is unclear. The CDR3 runs to 15 residues. Trimming removed 1 base at V and 6 bases at J, with 15 bases between. Germline CDR1 and CDR2: SEHNR and FQNEAQ (reference sequence).

The chain uses TRBV27 and TRBJ2-1, with a tentative D call TRBD2 (6 bases). V was clipped by 1 base and J by 5 bases, with 15 bases between them. The CDR3 loop spans 16 amino acids. The V gene's germline CDR1 is MNHEY and CDR2 SMNVEV (reference sequence). The CDR3, as DNA: TGTGCCAGCAGTTTATATATGGCGGGACCCAACAATGAGCAGTTCTTC. As protein: CASSLYMAGPNNEQFF.

This chain connects TRBV2 to TRBJ2-3, with 8 bases matching TRBD2. After removal of 3 bases from V and 5 bases from J, the junction contained 10 bases not matched to a gene. The CDR3 loop spans 16 amino acids. The germline CDR1 and CDR2 sequences are SNHLY and FYNNEI. The CDR3: CASSDGLAPPEDTQYF. The CDR3 DNA sequence: TGTGCCAGCAGTGATGGACTAGCCCCACCTGAAGATACGCAGTATTTT.

The chain has TRBV5-5 and TRBJ2-1; D might be TRBD1 or TRBD2, each matching 5 bases. Germline CDR1 and CDR2: SGHKS and YYEKEE (reference sequence). CDR3 length equals 11 residues. With 3 bases removed from V and 10 bases from J, the gap between germline ends came to 8 bases. The CDR3, as DNA: TGTGCCAGCAGCTATGAGGGGGAGCAGTTCTTC. Its translation: CASSYEGEQFF.

CDR3: CASSSLAGGGNEQFF. The CDR3 DNA sequence: TGTGCCAGCAGTTCTTTAGCGGGAGGGGGTAATGAGCAGTTCTTC. The V call is TRBV6-5, the J call TRBJ2-1, with 11 bases fitting TRBD2. This CDR3 region has 15 residues. Germline CDR1 is MNHEY and CDR2 is SVGAGI. The ends lost 4 bases at V and 7 bases at J; junction bases unmatched: 6.

The J gene is TRBJ2-3, the V gene TRBV6-2 or TRBV6-3, with 7 nucleotides matching TRBD1. V shed 6 bases, J shed 4 bases, and the junction held 13 bases outside the gene matches. The CDR3 has 16 amino acids. CDR1 and CDR2 (germline): MNHEY, SVGEGT. CDR3 sequence: CASSLTQGQAADTQYF. The CDR3 DNA is TGTGCCAGCAGCCTCACGCAAGGACAGGCGGCAGATACGCAGTATTTT.

This clonotype was found a few times. This CDR3 reads CASSQDGGVDLNEQFF. The DNA of the CDR3 is TGTGCCAGCAGCCAAGACGGTGGGGTGGACCTCAATGAGCAGTTCTTC. The V gene is TRBV3-1, the J gene TRBJ2-1; D ambiguous. The CDR3 is 16 residues long. The germline CDR1 and CDR2 sequences are LGHDT and YNNKEL (reference sequence). Trimming left V 0 bases short and J 6 bases short, with 15 bases between.